This T cell receptor (beta chain) was obtained from a study of T cell repertoires in cytomegalovirus infection. One entry per CDR3 protein, called by TCRdb with MiXCR from the reads. The sample carries 490,000 or so distinct CDR3 sequences, about 11% recorded once. Many counts were recorded for this clonotype. The material sequenced was PBMCs. This TCR derives from a human donor in good health (CMV status not recorded). Some clones in this sample may be carry-over from other donors' samples.

CDR3 amino acids: CASSPMAGYNEQFF. In DNA form, the CDR3 reads TGTGCCAGCAGCCCCATGGCCGGTTACAATGAGCAGTTCTTC. The V call is TRBV11-3, the J call TRBJ2-1; D not certain. Germline CDR1 is SGHNT and CDR2 is YENEEA. Trimming took 5 bases from V and 4 from J, leaving 12 bases between them. There are 14 residues in the CDR3.